The TCR beta chain under discussion was sequenced for a study of cytomegalovirus exposure and HLA in healthy donors. The donors were in the approximately 110-subject validation cohort; that cohort was separate from the approximately 700-subject first cohort. Clones were read by immunoSEQ multiplex PCR, and TCRdb kept only the in-frame ones, dropping some. The sample has nearly 200,000 clones, roughly 82% seen once. From germline, CDR1 is SGHNT and CDR2 YYREEE (reference sequence). CDR3 length: 18 amino acids. V shed 4 bases, J shed 5 bases, and the junction held 16 bases outside the gene matches. To note about this clone: What it binds is not known.

Overall study results and limits: Most TCR sequences proved rare, with some public TCRs found in many donors.

Sequencing was carried out using PBMCs. The receptor was derived from a woman in her twenties or thirties in good health and CMV-seropositive. The rearrangement uses TRBV5-4 and TRBJ2-3; 10 bases match TRBD2. The CDR3 here is CASSKPGTSAPDEDTQYF. CDR3 DNA: TGTGCCAGCAGCAAACCCGGGACTAGCGCCCCAGATGAAGATACGCAGTATTTT.